The rows below give T cell receptor beta chains drawn from one sample of a study of T-cell memory formation after mild COVID-19. TCRdb ran MiXCR on the 5' RACE reads and lists one entry per CDR3 protein. The table lists 200,000 to 250,000 distinct CDR3 sequences, 9.5% of them singletons. Material: PBMCs or a T cell subset sorted from them (not recorded which). These receptors were collected from a man aged 18 to 29 who had mild COVID-19 (a few samples of this study predate the infection). Cell type and time point are not known. Both conserved end residues are trimmed from each CDR3. Part of the rows lack a size; the others show once, few, many or a class for expanded clones.

V gene | CDR3 length | clone size | CDR3 protein
TRBV4-1 | 14 | once | ASSQPTGGRNSPLH
TRBV3-1 | 11 | many | ASSHDDVQPQH
TRBV30 | 9 | once | AWSLDTEAF
TRBV6-6 | 12 | many | ASSYSRVYDTQY
TRBV11-2 | 9 | few | ASSLGRGYT
TRBV7-2 | 11 | - | ASSWGGASGYT
TRBV10-3 | 11 | many | AISELTGDEQY
TRBV12-3/TRBV12-4 | 15 | - | ASSSQTSGTSYNEQF
TRBV6-5 | 13 | few | ASSYSMAVKSPLH
TRBV7-9 | 16 | many | ASSLVGGPLSGANVLT
TRBV6-5 | 14 | many | ASSSQRGRGNTEAF
TRBV4-3 | 12 | many | ASSQAGQVYGYT
TRBV10-2 | 12 | - | ASSESGPHQPQH
TRBV3-1 | 14 | few | ASSQDGARAPYGYT
TRBV7-9 | 10 | few | ASSWGVTEAF
TRBV5-6 | 12 | once | ASSLGRTNSPLH
TRBV7-3 | 11 | - | ASSPDIGYGYT
TRBV12-3/TRBV12-4 | 10 | - | ASSLGWLKAF
TRBV28 | 10 | - | ASLGVYNEQF
TRBV5-1 | 13 | - | ASSLERARTDTQY
TRBV5-1 | 13 | many | ASSLAGTRGDTQY
TRBV12-3/TRBV12-4 | 18 | - | ASSFHPWGLAGGSSYEQY
TRBV6-5 | 15 | many | ASSYSYNQGNLIGAF
TRBV6-2/TRBV6-3 | 12 | few | ASSTPGVNYGYT
TRBV6-5 | 11 | - | ASRTPLNYGYT
TRBV6-6 | 12 | few | ASSSGQATNEQF
TRBV18 | 13 | - | ASSPRQAITDTQY
TRBV7-2 | 13 | - | ASSKGARANYGYT
TRBV3-2 | 15 | many | ASSQEELQDYTDTQY
TRBV5-1 | 12 | few | ASSFAGGGYEQY
TRBV7-6 | 12 | many | ASSWDRYQETQY
TRBV5-1 | 14 | many | ASSLVGQLYTDTQY
TRBV4-1 | 14 | - | ASSQDRAGSYNEQF
TRBV5-1 | 12 | few | ASSRNVQGQGYT
TRBV5-5 | 14 | many | ASSPLALTGGKTQY
TRBV6-6 | 12 | - | ASSPDGGQESQY
TRBV29-1 | 12 | - | SGVTSGGYNEQF
TRBV5-1 | 14 | - | ASSWGDRGLNTEAF
TRBV7-2 | 11 | few | ASSFGRNEKLF
TRBV7-9 | 11 | few | ASSGLRDTGYT
TRBV2 | 12 | - | ASRLLAGTDTQY
TRBV7-9 | 15 | - | ASTSFWDRGVVETQY
TRBV5-1 | 14 | - | ASSLDARQRNTEAF
TRBV4-3 | 14 | - | ASSQGWPDSNQPQH
TRBV3-1 | 14 | - | ASSQPRGSNTGELF
TRBV28 | 15 | - | ASSPLTGTGGADTQY
TRBV7-2 | 13 | - | ASSYDRALYNEQF
TRBV29-1 | 11 | few | SAEHVSTDTQY
TRBV2 | 14 | - | ASSGGTGLYNQPQH
TRBV5-1 | 12 | few | ASNDASYNSPLH
TRBV4-1 | 12 | - | ASRFGRGPEKLF
TRBV12-3/TRBV12-4 | 14 | - | ASSRPGTGIGNTIY